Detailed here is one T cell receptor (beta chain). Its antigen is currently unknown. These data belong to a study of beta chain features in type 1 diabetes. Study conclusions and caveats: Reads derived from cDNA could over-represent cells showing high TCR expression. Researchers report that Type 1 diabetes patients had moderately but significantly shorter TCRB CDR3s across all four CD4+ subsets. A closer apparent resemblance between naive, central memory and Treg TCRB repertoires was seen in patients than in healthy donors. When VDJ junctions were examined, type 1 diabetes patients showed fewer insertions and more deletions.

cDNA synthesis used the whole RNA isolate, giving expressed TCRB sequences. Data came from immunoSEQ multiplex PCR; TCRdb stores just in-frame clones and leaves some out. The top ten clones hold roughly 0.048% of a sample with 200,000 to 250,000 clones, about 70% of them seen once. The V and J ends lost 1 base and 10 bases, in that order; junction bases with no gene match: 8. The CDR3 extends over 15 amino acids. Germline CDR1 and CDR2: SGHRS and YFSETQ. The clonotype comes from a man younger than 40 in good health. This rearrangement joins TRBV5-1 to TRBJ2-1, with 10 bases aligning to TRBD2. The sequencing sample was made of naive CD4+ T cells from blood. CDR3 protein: CASSLPLAGAGEQFF. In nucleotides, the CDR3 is TGCGCCAGCAGCTTGCCCCTAGCGGGAGCGGGAGAGCAGTTCTTC.